This T cell receptor (beta chain) was captured by sequencing in a study of cytomegalovirus exposure and HLA in healthy donors. Notes on the study in general: Altogether, some 170 TCR beta chains were recorded as cytomegalovirus-associated.

About this clone itself: Its matching antigen is unknown. At the DNA level, this CDR3 is encoded by other sequences in the same sample as well.

With 5 bases removed from V and 4 bases from J, the gap between germline ends came to 8 bases. Germline V gene lookup returns CDR1 MNHEY and CDR2 SVGAGI. The CDR3 has 13 amino acids. Sequencing used immunoSEQ multiplex PCR; TCRdb keeps in-frame clones, though not all of them. The table has some 200,000 clones, 86% seen once; the top ten hold 7.2%. V usage is TRBV6-5 and J usage is TRBJ2-2, with a tentative D call TRBD1 (5 bases). This TCR was recovered from a man aged 25-40 years in good health and CMV-seropositive. Sequencing was done on a sample of PBMCs. Here the CDR3 DNA reads TGTGCCAGCAGTCTTCAGGGCACCGGGGAGCTGTTTTTT. Protein product: CASSLQGTGELFF.